These 20 T cell receptor beta chains were sequenced from one sample in a study of blood T cell repertoires in COVID-19. The assay was immunoSEQ multiplex PCR, and TCRdb's table has in-frame clones only and misses some. This table has some 160,000 clones, approximately 91% appearing once. Sample: peripheral blood. The receptors originated from a man between 18 and 29 years old with COVID-19, enrolled during active disease.

The chain links TRBV18 to TRBJ1-3, with TRBD1 matching over 8 bases. CDR3 length equals 15 residues. Germline lookup yields CDR1 KGHSH and CDR2 LQKENI. V shed 2 bases, J shed 2 bases, and the junction held 2 bases outside the gene matches. As DNA, the CDR3 is TGTGCCAGCTCACCAACCAGGGGGCCTGGAAACACCATATATTTT. Amino acids: CASSPTRGPGNTIYF.

The rearrangement links TRBV5-5 to TRBJ1-4; D unclear. This CDR3 spans 14 amino acids. Germline CDR1 and CDR2: SGHKS and YYEKEE (reference sequence). V shed 4 bases and J shed 3 bases, with 10 bases lying between them. The CDR3, as DNA: TGTGCCAGCAGCCCTCTTCTAGCTAATGAAAAACTGTTTTTT. Translated, it gives CASSPLLANEKLFF. Full variable domain (missing parts from reference TRBV5-5 and TRBJ1-4): DAGVTQSPTHLIKTRGQQVTLRCSPISGHKSVSWYQQVLGQGPQFIFQYYEKEERGRGNFPDRFSARQFPNYSSELNVNALLLGDSALYLCASSPLLANEKLFFGSGTQLSVL.

Regarding this clone: Other DNA sequences in this specimen translate into the identical CDR3. The chain uses TRBV27 and TRBJ1-5; unclear D gene. With 5 bases removed from V and 3 bases from J, the gap between germline ends came to 5 bases. This CDR3 contains 12 residues. Per germline, CDR1 MNHEY and CDR2 SMNVEV (reference sequence). The CDR3 coding sequence is TGTGCCAGCAGTCCAAACAATCAGCCCCAGCATTTT. It codes for CASSPNNQPQHF.

The V gene is TRBV11-2, the J gene TRBJ2-2, with 15 bases fitting TRBD2. V shed 5 bases, J shed 6 bases, and the junction held 13 bases outside the gene matches. Germline CDR1 SGHAT, CDR2 FQNNGV. The length of the CDR3 is 19 residues. The CDR3 loop reads CASSRRRGLAGGYAGELFF. CDR3 DNA sequence: TGTGCCAGCAGCCGAAGACGGGGACTAGCGGGAGGTTATGCCGGGGAGCTGTTTTTT.

The rearrangement uses TRBV7-8 and TRBJ2-7, with 9 nucleotides matching TRBD2. The CDR3 covers 19 residues. Germline V gene data show CDR1 as SGHVS and CDR2 as FQNEAQ. After removal of 2 bases from V and 5 bases from J, the junction contained 19 bases not matched to a gene. In DNA form, the CDR3 reads TGTGCCAGCAGCTTAAGGGGGCTAGCGGGAAGCGTCGGGTACCACGAGCAGTACTTC. This codes for CASSLRGLAGSVGYHEQYF. The variable domain in full, with the rest retrieved from reference TRBV7-8 and TRBJ2-7, is GAGVSQSPRYKVAKRGQDVALRCDPISGHVSLFWYQQALGQGPEFLTYFQNEAQLDKSGLPSDRFFAERPEGSVSTLKIQRTQQEDSAVYLCASSLRGLAGSVGYHEQYFGPGTRLTVT.

V usage is TRBV5-4 and J usage is TRBJ2-1, with D perhaps TRBD1 (6 bases). This CDR3 spans 14 amino acids. Trimming cost V 4 bases and J 6 bases, with 14 bases left between them. The germline gives CDR1 SGHNT, CDR2 YYREEE (reference sequence). CDR3 coding DNA: TGTGCCAGCAGCCAGGGGCCGTCTGGCAATGAGCAGTTCTTC. This codes for CASSQGPSGNEQFF. Drawing the rest from reference TRBV5-4 and TRBJ2-1, the complete variable domain is ETGVTQSPTHLIKTRGQQVTLRCSSQSGHNTVSWYQQALGQGPQFIFQYYREEENGRGNFPPRFSGLQFPNYSSELNVNALELDDSALYLCASSQGPSGNEQFFGPGTRLTVL.

The chain couples TRBV6-5 to TRBJ2-1; D gene ambiguous. Germline lookup yields CDR1 MNHEY and CDR2 SVGAGI. This CDR3 contains 16 residues. Trimming cost V 1 base and J 0 bases, with 10 bases left between them. CDR3 in amino acids: CASSYFMISSYNEQFF. In nucleotides, the CDR3 is TGTGCCAGCAGTTACTTCATGATCAGCTCCTACAATGAGCAGTTCTTC.

This clone is a singleton in its sample. The chain carries TRBV20-1 and TRBJ2-7; 7 bases are shared with TRBD2. There are 11 residues in the CDR3. Germline V gene lookup returns CDR1 DFQATT and CDR2 SNEGSKA (reference sequence). V was pared by 1 base and J by 6 bases, with 0 bases of the junction left unmatched. The CDR3 DNA sequence: TGCAGTGCTAGAGTAGCGGGCGAGCAGTACTTC. Translating gives CSARVAGEQYF.

The chain employs TRBV19 and TRBJ2-7, with 8 nucleotides matching TRBD1. Germline V gene sequence: CDR1 LNHDA, CDR2 SQIVND (reference sequence). The V gene end was trimmed by 5 bases and the J gene end by 2 bases; junction bases not matched to a gene: 2. The CDR3 extends over 13 amino acids. The CDR3 DNA sequence: TGTGCCAGTAGTGCACAGGGGGCCTACGAGCAGTACTTC. This encodes CASSAQGAYEQYF. Together with reference TRBV19 and TRBJ2-7, the CDR3 gives the full variable domain: DGGITQSPKYLFRKEGQNVTLSCEQNLNHDAMYWYRQDPGQGLRLIYYSQIVNDFQKGDIAEGYSVSREKKESFPLTVTSAQKNPTAFYLCASSAQGAYEQYFGPGTRLTVT.

The genes are TRBV6-5 and TRBJ2-7; weak D call: TRBD1 (6 bases). Trimming shortened V by 7 bases and J by 7 bases, and 17 bases separated the two germline ends. Germline CDR1 MNHEY, CDR2 SVGAGI. The CDR3 has 13 amino acids. CDR3 nucleotide sequence: TGTGCCAGCACCCTAAGGGGGACGGGGGAGCAGTACTTC. Amino acids: CASTLRGTGEQYF.

The chain joins TRBV6-5 to TRBJ2-2, with D uncertain. Germline values: CDR1 MNHEY, CDR2 SVGAGI. V lost 6 bases to trimming and J lost 5 bases, with 4 bases between them. This CDR3 spans 11 amino acids. Here the CDR3 reads CASRSTGELFF. The DNA for the CDR3 is TGTGCCAGCAGATCGACCGGGGAGCTGTTTTTT.

The J gene is TRBJ1-5, the V gene TRBV9, with D hard to call. Trimming pared 0 bases from V and 8 bases from J, leaving 9 bases between. Germline V CDR1 and CDR2: SGDLS, YYNGEE. CDR3 length: 13 amino acids. CDR3 region: CASSVDGREPQHF. The CDR3 DNA reads TGTGCCAGCAGCGTAGATGGGAGAGAGCCCCAGCATTTT.

The chain carries TRBV24-1 and TRBJ1-2; 8 nucleotides agree with TRBD1. This CDR3 has 16 residues. The V segment lost 4 bases and the J segment 1 base; nucleotides outside the gene matches: 7. Germline assignment: CDR1 KGHDR and CDR2 SFDVKD. CDR3 loop: CATSEPIGQGNYGYTF. DNA for the CDR3: TGTGCCACCAGTGAACCAATAGGACAGGGTAACTATGGCTACACCTTC.

The chain links TRBV18 to TRBJ2-1; D uncertain. V gave up 3 bases and J gave up 8 bases, with 17 bases separating them. This CDR3 region has 15 residues. CDR1 is KGHSH and CDR2 is LQKENI in the germline V gene. The CDR3 loop is CASSPLVHSNDEQFF. CDR3 in DNA: TGTGCCAGCTCACCTCTCGTTCATTCTAACGATGAGCAGTTCTTC.

This chain uses TRBV7-2 with TRBJ1-2; weak D call: TRBD1 (5 bases). Germline loops: CDR1 SGHTA, CDR2 FQGNSA. V was trimmed by 5 bases and J by 7 bases, leaving 14 bases between them. The CDR3 loop spans 13 amino acids. CDR3 protein: CASSPQGSSGYTF. The CDR3, as DNA: TGTGCCAGCAGCCCCCAGGGCTCGAGTGGCTACACCTTC.

The chain is built from TRBV5-6 and TRBJ2-2, with D perhaps TRBD2 (6 bases). Trimming removed 1 base at V and 6 bases at J, with 7 bases between. This CDR3 region has 13 residues. Germline lookup yields CDR1 SGHDT and CDR2 YYEEEE. The chain's CDR3 is CASSLSGAGELFF. CDR3 DNA sequence: TGTGCCAGCAGCTTGTCGGGAGCCGGGGAGCTGTTTTTT.

This chain connects TRBV2 to TRBJ2-7; D is unresolved. Trimming removed 6 bases at V and 4 bases at J, with 13 bases between. Germline V lookup: CDR1 SNHLY, CDR2 FYNNEI. The CDR3 totals 13 residues. The CDR3 is CASRLIPRYEQYF. For the CDR3, the DNA is TGTGCCAGCAGACTGATACCCCGATACGAGCAGTACTTC.

The sample holds one count of this clone. The chain employs TRBV30 and TRBJ1-5, with D possibly being TRBD1 (5 bases). Trimming left V 2 bases short and J 5 bases short, with 10 bases between. The germline V gene encodes CDR1 GTSNPN and CDR2 SVGIG (reference sequence). This CDR3 has 13 amino acids. The chain's CDR3 is CAWSLGGDQPQHF. The CDR3 region has the DNA TGTGCCTGGAGTCTGGGAGGGGATCAGCCCCAGCATTTT.

This clone was found a few times. The V and J genes are TRBV27 and TRBJ2-7, with TRBD1 matching over 8 bases. Germline assignment: CDR1 MNHEY and CDR2 SMNVEV (reference sequence). The CDR3 consists of 15 residues. The J segment lost 0 bases and the V segment lost 5 bases, leaving 6 bases of the junction unmatched. In nucleotides, the CDR3 is TGTGCCAGCAGTCAAGACAGGGGCCTCTCCTACGAGCAGTACTTC. Translation gives CASSQDRGLSYEQYF.

The V and J genes are TRBV5-4 and TRBJ1-5; unclear D gene. Germline V lookup: CDR1 SGHNT, CDR2 YYREEE (reference sequence). Between the trimmed V and J ends, which lost 2 bases and 5 bases, there was a span of 8 bases. The CDR3 contains 13 residues. As DNA, the CDR3 is TGTGCCAGCAGCTTTAACAGAGATCAGCCCCAGCATTTT. It translates to CASSFNRDQPQHF.